The 25 T cell receptor beta chains given below trace back to one sample, sequenced in a study of T cell changes during pregnancy in multiple sclerosis (dated by TCRdb to the late 2010s). Receptor amplification or capture employed the immunoSEQ multiplex PCR assay. As stored in TCRdb, this immuneACCESS dataset retains in-frame rearrangements with V and J assigned. A fraction of the clones does not appear; measured against another copy, unresolved V genes explain less than half of the discrepancy, and the remainder lacks a known reason. This sample is represented by tens of thousands of clones; over 80% of them were singletons. The biggest ten clones account for 0.6% to 0.9% of the sample. The input for sequencing was CD4+ T cells from peripheral blood mononuclear cells, taken in the first trimester of pregnancy. The receptors come from a female donor with multiple sclerosis, enrolled in a pregnancy study.

This clone was seen once. The V call is TRBV19, the J call TRBJ1-5; tentatively, D is TRBD1 (5 bases). V lost 7 bases and J 6 bases, leaving 16 bases between the germline ends. Looked up from germline, CDR1 is LNHDA and CDR2 is SQIVND (reference sequence). CDR3 size: 14 residues. CDR3 sequence reads: CASMEGARGQPQHF. The CDR3 nucleotides read TGTGCCAGTATGGAAGGAGCTAGGGGTCAGCCCCAGCATTTT.

The gene calls are TRBV2 and TRBJ1-1, with TRBD1 matching 7 bases. V was pared by 8 bases and J by 1 base, with 4 bases of the junction left unmatched. This CDR3 has 13 residues. Per germline, CDR1 SNHLY and CDR2 FYNNEI. In nucleotides, the CDR3 is TGTGCCAGCGGCTGGACAGGGAACACTGAAGCTTTCTTT. It translates to CASGWTGNTEAFF.

CDR3 nucleotides: TGTGCCAGCAGCTTAAGTCGAAACAGGCCGAACACCGGGGAGCTGTTTTTT. This sequence encodes CASSLSRNRPNTGELFF. The V gene is TRBV5-6, the J gene TRBJ2-2; perhaps TRBD1 as D (5 bases). The V gene lost 2 bases and the J gene lost 0 bases, with 14 bases spanning the gap. Germline V gene lookup returns CDR1 SGHDT and CDR2 YYEEEE. The CDR3 runs 17 residues.

V gene TRBV7-3 combines with J gene TRBJ2-5, with 10 bases fitting TRBD2. Unmatched junction bases numbered 8, after V lost 0 bases and J lost 1 base. The CDR3 length is 18 residues. Germline V lookup: CDR1 SGHTA, CDR2 FQGTGA. CDR3 sequence: CASSLTLSASGGQETQYF. CDR3 nucleotide sequence: TGTGCCAGCAGCTTAACTCTCTCGGCTAGCGGGGGCCAAGAGACCCAGTACTTC. Looking up the rest from reference TRBV7-3 and TRBJ2-5 gives the full variable domain: GAGVSQTPSNKVTEKGKYVELRCDPISGHTALYWYRQSLGQGPEFLIYFQGTGAADDSGLPNDRFFAVRPEGSVSTLKIQRTERGDSAVYLCASSLTLSASGGQETQYFGPGTRLLVL.

V gene TRBV4-3 combines with J gene TRBJ2-7; D is unclear. With 1 base removed from V and 0 bases from J, the gap between germline ends came to 7 bases. Germline CDR1 and CDR2: LGHNA and YSLEER. The CDR3 is made up of 14 amino acids. CDR3 region: CASSQASDSYEQYF. As DNA, the CDR3 is TGCGCCAGCAGCCAAGCAAGCGACTCCTACGAGCAGTACTTC.

The CDR3, as DNA: TGTGCCAGCTCACCCGGACAGGGGGTAAATGGCTACACCTTC. Its translation is CASSPGQGVNGYTF. The chain is built from TRBV18 and TRBJ1-2, with 10 bases matching TRBD1. Per the germline V gene, CDR1 is KGHSH and CDR2 is LQKENI. The CDR3 spans 14 residues. V lost 3 bases, J lost 6 bases, and 4 bases stayed unmatched.

Notes on this clone: The junction differs from germline at one of its ends, possibly a read error. The sample has other DNA sequences that encode this CDR3 too. The chain is built from TRBV4-3 and TRBJ1-2, with TRBD1 as a possible D gene (6 bases). CDR3 length equals 17 residues. CDR1 is LGHNA and CDR2 is YSLEER in the germline V gene. CDR3 in amino acids: CASSQDRLAGAYYGYTF. Here the CDR3 DNA reads TGCGCCAGCAGCCAAGACAGGTTGGCAGGGGCGTACTATGGATACACCTTC.

The rearrangement uses TRBV29-1 and TRBJ1-2; D gene unclear. The ends were cut back, 4 bases at V and 6 bases at J, with 15 bases in the middle. Germline V CDR1 and CDR2: SQVTM, ANQGSEA. The CDR3 is 13 residues long. The CDR3 bases are TGCAGCGTTGTCCGGGATGCCTCGGATGGCTACACCTTC. Translated: CSVVRDASDGYTF. Drawing the rest from reference TRBV29-1 and TRBJ1-2, the complete variable domain is SAVISQKPSRDICQRGTSLTIQCQVDSQVTMMFWYRQQPGQSLTLIATANQGSEATYESGFVIDKFPISRPNLTFSTLTVSNMSPEDSSIYLCSVVRDASDGYTFGSGTRLTVV.

This chain's CDR3 is CASSLQGYEAEAFF. The CDR3 DNA reads TGTGCCAGCAGCCTACAGGGGTATGAGGCTGAAGCTTTCTTT. This chain links TRBV6-5 with TRBJ1-1, with TRBD1 matching 7 bases. Germline V gene sequence: CDR1 MNHEY, CDR2 SVGAGI. V shed 6 bases, J shed 6 bases, and the junction held 10 bases outside the gene matches. CDR3 length: 14 residues.

This chain links TRBV25-1 with TRBJ2-5; D perhaps matches TRBD2 (5 bases). Trimming removed 0 bases from V and 5 bases from J, with 16 bases in between. Per the germline V gene, CDR1 is MGHDK and CDR2 is SYGVNS. The CDR3 loop spans 16 amino acids. The DNA for the CDR3 is TGTGCCAGCAGTGAATATCGGGATGGGCAGAAGGAGACCCAGTACTTC. Its protein is CASSEYRDGQKETQYF.

J is TRBJ2-7 and V is TRBV7-2; TRBD2 might be the D (5 bases). This CDR3 is 16 amino acids long. Germline V CDR1 and CDR2: SGHTA, FQGNSA. V was pared by 2 bases and J by 0 bases, with 14 bases between. The CDR3 loop reads CASSLPLLGGSYEQYF. For the CDR3, the DNA is TGTGCCAGCAGCTTACCCTTACTAGGAGGCTCCTACGAGCAGTACTTC.

The genes are TRBV19 and TRBJ1-2; 9 bases align to TRBD1. In germline, CDR1 is LNHDA, CDR2 SQIVND (reference sequence). V shed 8 bases, J shed 0 bases, and the junction held 7 bases outside the gene matches. The CDR3 contains 15 residues. The CDR3 reads CASSQGAVTNYGYTF. CDR3 in DNA: TGTGCCAGTTCACAGGGGGCAGTCACTAACTATGGCTACACCTTC.

V is TRBV5-5 and J is TRBJ1-2; 9 positions match TRBD1. From germline, CDR1 is SGHKS and CDR2 YYEKEE (reference sequence). The CDR3 is 15 residues long. V gave up 4 bases and J gave up 3 bases; unmatched junction bases: 7. The CDR3 sequence: CASSLRQGEYYGYTF. CDR3 sequence (DNA): TGTGCCAGCAGCCTTAGACAGGGGGAGTACTATGGCTACACCTTC.

This clone is a singleton in its sample. This chain uses TRBV6-5 with TRBJ2-5; no firm D call. Germline assignment: CDR1 MNHEY and CDR2 SVGAGI. This CDR3 contains 14 residues. V was trimmed by 1 base and J by 7 bases, leaving 13 bases between them. CDR3 in DNA: TGTGCCAGCAGTTACTTGGCAGGTGGTGGGACCCAGTACTTC. It specifies CASSYLAGGGTQYF.

V is TRBV10-3 and J is TRBJ1-3; 7 nucleotides line up with TRBD1. Germline V gene sequence: CDR1 ENHRY, CDR2 SYGVKD. This CDR3 has 14 amino acids. V lost 8 bases, J lost 2 bases, and 6 bases stayed unmatched. CDR3: CAIRQGFAGNTIYF. In DNA, the CDR3 is TGTGCCATCCGACAGGGCTTCGCTGGAAACACCATATATTTT.

V gene TRBV5-6 combines with J gene TRBJ2-7, with D unresolved. This CDR3 spans 13 amino acids. The germline gives CDR1 SGHDT, CDR2 YYEEEE. Between the trimmed V and J ends, which lost 4 bases and 3 bases, there was a span of 11 bases. The CDR3 DNA is TGTGCCAGCAGCCAACAGAGCTTCTACGAGCAGTACTTC. This translates into CASSQQSFYEQYF.

The chain links TRBV6-6 to TRBJ2-5, with 9 bases matching TRBD1. The CDR3 totals 11 residues. The V gene's germline CDR1 is MNHNY and CDR2 SVGAGI (reference sequence). The CDR3 DNA follows: TGTGCTACAGGGGGCGCGGGAGCCCAGTACTTC. As protein: CATGGAGAQYF.

This rearrangement joins TRBV13 to TRBJ2-7; TRBD1 matches 12 bases. Trimming at V came to 5 bases and at J to 6 bases, leaving 8 bases not matched to a gene. CDR3 length: 15 amino acids. CDR1 and CDR2 from the germline V gene are PRHDT and FYEKMQ (reference sequence). CDR3 loop: CASSASGTGGGEQYF. In nucleotides, the CDR3 is TGTGCCAGCAGCGCCTCCGGGACAGGGGGCGGCGAGCAGTACTTC.

The chain links TRBV5-1 to TRBJ2-2; TRBD1 aligns across 7 bases. CDR1 is SGHRS and CDR2 is YFSETQ in the germline V gene. J lost 2 bases, V lost 1 base, and 17 bases had no gene match. The CDR3 spans 20 residues. The CDR3 loop reads CASSLLSLRNRGVNTGELFF. In DNA, the CDR3 is TGCGCCAGCAGCTTGTTGTCGCTGAGAAACAGGGGCGTCAACACCGGGGAGCTGTTTTTT.

The genes are TRBV29-1 and TRBJ2-7, with 8 nucleotides matching TRBD1. In germline, CDR1 is SQVTM, CDR2 ANQGSEA. This CDR3 is 14 amino acids long. J was trimmed by 3 bases and V by 5 bases; bases with no gene match: 9. The CDR3 nucleotides are TGCAGCGTTAGATACTCGGGACAGGTCTACGAGCAGTACTTC. Its translation: CSVRYSGQVYEQYF.

This chain links TRBV5-1 with TRBJ2-5; weak D call: TRBD2 (6 bases). The J call is uncertain, as TRBJ2-7 better fits the DNA end. There are 14 residues in the CDR3. The germline V gene has CDR1 SGHRS and CDR2 YFSETQ. The CDR3 loop reads CASTMRGSSYEQYF. The CDR3 bases are TGCGCCAGCACCATGCGGGGCTCCTCCTACGAGCAGTACTTC.

V and J are TRBV30 and TRBJ1-3; TRBD1 agrees at 7 bases. CDR1 is GTSNPN, CDR2 SVGIG, per germline (reference sequence). J lost 0 bases, V lost 3 bases, and 5 bases had no gene match. CDR3 size: 15 residues. The CDR3 coding sequence is TGTGCCTGGAGGGAGGGGGCTCGCTCTGGAAACACCATATATTTT. Encoded protein: CAWREGARSGNTIYF.

A note on this clone: The sample contains more than one DNA sequence encoding this CDR3. The rearrangement joins TRBV9 to TRBJ1-2; no firm D call. Trimming shortened V by 6 bases and J by 7 bases, and 10 bases separated the two germline ends. The CDR3 sequence is 11 residues long. Germline CDR1 SGDLS, CDR2 YYNGEE. CDR3 sequence: CASTGDGGYTF. For the CDR3, the DNA is TGTGCCAGCACAGGCGACGGTGGCTACACCTTC.

This chain links TRBV7-2 with TRBJ2-4; D perhaps matches TRBD1 (6 bases). V was trimmed by 5 bases and J by 8 bases, leaving 13 bases between them. The CDR3 covers 13 residues. CDR1 and CDR2 (germline): SGHTA, FQGNSA. The CDR3 region is CASSRTGPHIQYF. The CDR3 coding sequence is TGTGCCAGCAGCCGAACAGGGCCCCACATTCAGTACTTC.

The chain carries TRBV7-2 and TRBJ2-2; 10 nucleotides line up with TRBD2. Trimming took 4 bases from V and 6 from J; bases not matched to a gene: 5. This CDR3 has 15 residues. CDR1 and CDR2 from the germline V gene are SGHTA and FQGNSA. The chain's CDR3 is CASSSSGGAPGELFF. The CDR3 region has the DNA TGTGCCAGCAGCTCAAGCGGGGGGGCCCCCGGGGAGCTGTTTTTT.